This entry features one T cell receptor beta chain sequence. What it binds is not known. The entry originates in a study of post-analysis software for immune sequencing data. For the study at large: Disease courses included relapsing-remitting, secondary progressive and progressive-relapsing multiple sclerosis.

Trimming removed 6 bases from V and 9 bases from J, with 21 bases in between. Germline assignment: CDR1 LGHNA and CDR2 YNFKEQ. This CDR3 comprises 15 residues. Study observations and caveats: About five TRBV segments were more frequent in patients than controls; TRBV5-6, TRBV5-1 and TRBV20-1 belonged to this group. Batch-mates among the samples co-clustered strongly by F measure. Patients with multiple sclerosis recorded significantly lower normalized Chao1 diversity than controls, the study found.

Unique molecular identifiers were built into the TCR beta cDNA libraries. MiXCR was run by TCRdb on the PCR reads, yielding one entry per CDR3 protein. This sample has roughly 600,000 distinct CDR3 sequences, with 44% found just once. The receptor comes from a girl aged 10-17 years with multiple sclerosis. The chain couples TRBV4-2 to TRBJ2-1; a possible D gene is TRBD2 (5 bases). The sample taken for sequencing was blood. The CDR3 DNA reads TGTGCCAGCAGTTCCACCCGGACGGAGGTGGGTGAGCAGTTCTTC. Translating it yields CASSSTRTEVGEQFF.